Listed here is a single T cell receptor beta chain. The data were obtained in a study of blood T cell repertoires in COVID-19. On the study more broadly: The origin of the acute and convalescent COVID-19 samples was the United States, Italy and Spain.

Original processing notes: For nucleated cells, counts were estimated from reference gene primer amplification. Generated by immunoSEQ multiplex PCR, the TCRdb table keeps only in-frame clones and is missing some. V and J calls and clone size follow that table, whereas D and trimming were derived from the DNA. The repertoire includes 230,000 or so clones, around 81% of them detected once, and approximately 7.5% sits in the top ten. Germline trimming cut 0 bases from V and 4 bases from J; bases unmatched to any gene: 5. Per germline, CDR1 SGHNT and CDR2 YYREEE (reference sequence). The CDR3 loop spans 15 amino acids.

This TCR came from a woman at least 80 years old with COVID-19, enrolled during active disease. The sequenced sample was peripheral blood. V and J are TRBV5-4 and TRBJ2-7; the match to TRBD1 covers 9 bases. This CDR3 reads CASSLEQGAHYEQYF. CDR3 DNA sequence: TGTGCCAGCAGCTTGGAACAGGGGGCGCATTACGAGCAGTACTTC.